The sample holds a few counts of the clone carrying this TCR beta chain. This entry is derived from a study of cytomegalovirus exposure and HLA in healthy donors. A multiplex PCR was run with 60 Vbeta primers and 13 Jbeta primers. Profiling relied on immunoSEQ multiplex PCR, and the TCRdb table lists in-frame clones only, not all of them. The sample yields some 120,000 clones, under 12% seen once. V was shortened by 5 bases and J by 1 base, with 8 bases between the two germline ends. The germline V gene encodes CDR1 KGHSH and CDR2 LQKENI. CDR3 length: 14 amino acids. The chain carries TRBV18 and TRBJ2-2; D uncertain. The sequence was obtained from a woman aged 18-30 years in good health and CMV-seropositive. Material for sequencing was PBMCs. CDR3 DNA: TGTGCCAGCTCATCCAATAGGAACACCGGGGAGCTGTTTTTT. Translated: CASSSNRNTGELFF.